This TCR beta chain is from a study of blood T cell repertoires in COVID-19. The trim removed 0 bases at V and 6 bases at J, leaving 1 base unmatched. This CDR3 contains 14 residues. CDR1 and CDR2 (germline): SGHTA, FQGTGA. Here immunoSEQ multiplex PCR was the method, and the copy in TCRdb shows in-frame clones only, minus some. The profile shows 150,000 to 200,000 clones, roughly nine tenths of them singletons. The rearrangement joins TRBV7-3 to TRBJ2-7; TRBD2 matches at 11 bases. Sequenced material: peripheral blood. The sequence derives from a young man who had recovered from COVID-19. The CDR3 spells CASSLTLAGGEQYF. The CDR3 coding sequence is TGTGCCAGCAGCTTAACGCTAGCGGGAGGCGAGCAGTACTTC. The whole variable domain, filled in from reference TRBV7-3 and TRBJ2-7, reads GAGVSQTPSNKVTEKGKYVELRCDPISGHTALYWYRQSLGQGPEFLIYFQGTGAADDSGLPNDRFFAVRPEGSVSTLKIQRTERGDSAVYLCASSLTLAGGEQYFGPGTRLTVT.